This T cell receptor beta chain was found in a study of Ad26.COV2.S vaccination and SARS-CoV-2 variants. Study at large: Once or twice, 56 days apart, Ad26.COV2.S was delivered intramuscularly. Study outcomes and limitations: Placebo recipients trailed vaccine recipients in spike-specific TCR breadth.

The ends were cut back, 2 bases at V and 10 bases at J, with 3 bases in the middle. CDR3 length: 11 amino acids. Regarding treatment: approximately 18 received Ad26.COV2.S at low or high dose, single or two shots; 5 received placebo; per-sample allocation not given. Sampling was done on day 63 after the first vaccine or placebo injection. Sequenced by immunoSEQ multiplex PCR; TCRdb stores in-frame clones only, minus some. Of about 370,000 clones in the sample, roughly 90% were seen once. Notes on this clone: Its specificity is not known. Other nucleotide sequences from this sample produce the same CDR3.

The chain links TRBV12-3 or TRBV12-4 to TRBJ1-6; D not resolved. The receptor was derived from a person between 18 and 60 years old who received the Ad26.COV2.S COVID-19 vaccine or a placebo. The sample here was peripheral blood, taken in a trial of Ad26.COV2.S vaccine versus placebo. The CDR3 DNA reads as TGTGCCAGCAGTTTAAACTCACCCCTCCACTTT. As protein: CASSLNSPLHF.